A few counts support the clone carrying this T cell receptor beta chain. The sample is drawn from a study of ipilimumab plus nivolumab after autologous stem cell transplantation. About the study: A median of about eight nivolumab and a few ipilimumab doses were given.

The CDR3 extends over 14 amino acids. Trimming pared 5 bases from V and 9 bases from J, leaving 14 bases between. CDR1 is SGHVS and CDR2 is FNYEAQ in the germline V gene. The method was immunoSEQ multiplex PCR; TCRdb's version includes in-frame clones alone and lacks a portion of them. The sample records roughly 20,000 clones, over 65% being singletons. The clonotype originates from a male donor with diffuse large B-cell lymphoma. The chain carries TRBV7-6 and TRBJ1-6; TRBD1 might be the D (5 bases). Sample: PBMCs, taken in a trial of ipilimumab plus nivolumab as post-transplant consolidation. CDR3 residues: CASSPRTGASPLHF. For the CDR3, the DNA is TGTGCCAGCAGCCCCCGGACTGGGGCTTCACCCCTCCACTTT.